One sample yielded the 11 T cell receptor beta chains listed below, sequenced in a study of a mutant IDH1 vaccine in newly diagnosed glioma. Time point reported: baseline, week 1 (first vaccination visit). Specified treatment: pre-vaccination baseline after standard-of-care therapy. Clones were read by immunoSEQ multiplex PCR, and TCRdb kept only the in-frame ones, dropping some. The profile shows about 38,000 clones, 60% to 80% of them singletons. The sequences come from PBMCs, collected from a glioma patient treated with radiotherapy, temozolomide or both. The receptors derive from a man aged 40-49 years with glioma. Some clones in this sample may be carry-over from other donors' samples.

The chain combines TRBV9 with TRBJ1-3, with D unresolved. V was shortened by 0 bases and J by 1 base, with 11 bases between the two germline ends. This CDR3 has 16 amino acids. Germline CDR1 reads SGDLS; CDR2 reads YYNGEE. In DNA form, the CDR3 reads TGTGCCAGCAGCGTAGGCGGGAGGGTATCTGGAAACACCATATATTTT. Amino acids: CASSVGGRVSGNTIYF.

The J gene is TRBJ1-5, the V gene TRBV4-1; D perhaps matches TRBD1 (5 bases). V lost 1 base and J lost 1, with 8 bases in between. The CDR3 sequence is 15 residues long. Germline V gene data show CDR1 as MGHRA and CDR2 as YSYEKL. The CDR3 here is CASSQGTLSNQPQHF. The CDR3 DNA is TGCGCCAGCAGCCAAGGGACACTGAGCAATCAGCCCCAGCATTTT.

V usage is TRBV9 and J usage is TRBJ2-4, with D tentatively TRBD2 (5 bases). The CDR3 loop spans 16 amino acids. CDR1 and CDR2 from the germline V gene are SGDLS and YYNGEE. V lost 0 bases and J 3 bases, leaving 13 bases between the germline ends. For the CDR3, the DNA is TGTGCCAGCAGCGTAGAGGCGTGGGGAGTCAAAAACATTCAGTACTTC. Protein sequence: CASSVEAWGVKNIQYF.

This clone showed up just a few times. The chain employs TRBV5-3 and TRBJ2-1; maybe TRBD2 (6 bases). TRBV5-3 has ORF status, its function being uncertain. V was cut by 5 bases and J by 5 bases, with 11 bases left in between. This CDR3 has 13 amino acids. The CDR3 region is CARSGLSDNEQFF. The CDR3 DNA is TGTGCCAGAAGTGGACTATCCGACAATGAGCAGTTCTTC.

This clone has a single count. The chain uses TRBV5-4 and TRBJ2-2; 7 bases agree with TRBD2. With V trimmed by 3 bases and J by 1 base, 9 bases remained unmatched. The CDR3 loop spans 17 amino acids. From germline, CDR1 is SGHNT and CDR2 YYREEE (reference sequence). The CDR3 DNA sequence: TGTGCCAGCAGCTCCCCCCTGCAGCGGGGGAACACCGGGGAGCTGTTTTTT. Its protein is CASSSPLQRGNTGELFF. Based on the CDR3 plus reference TRBV5-4 and TRBJ2-2, the full variable domain is ETGVTQSPTHLIKTRGQQVTLRCSSQSGHNTVSWYQQALGQGPQFIFQYYREEENGRGNFPPRFSGLQFPNYSSELNVNALELDDSALYLCASSSPLQRGNTGELFFGEGSRLTVL.

This chain uses TRBV7-9 with TRBJ1-6, with D possibly being TRBD1 (5 bases). CDR1 SEHNR and CDR2 FQNEAQ come from the germline V gene (reference sequence). Trimming took off 6 bases at V and 7 bases at J, with 10 bases between the two ends. The CDR3 runs to 13 residues. The CDR3 here is CASSSGGNSPLHF. The CDR3 nucleotides read TGTGCCAGCAGTTCCGGGGGAAATTCACCCCTCCACTTT.

The V and J genes are TRBV4-2 and TRBJ1-2; D is possibly TRBD1 (6 bases). CDR1 LGHNA and CDR2 YNFKEQ come from the germline V gene. Trimming left V 11 bases short and J 8 bases short, with 18 bases between. The CDR3 runs 12 residues. The CDR3 DNA sequence: TGTGCCCCAGGTGGGGGGGCGGGGGGCTACACCTTC. It encodes CAPGGGAGGYTF.

V gene TRBV30 combines with J gene TRBJ1-1; TRBD1 aligns across 7 bases. V lost 2 bases, J lost 7 bases, and 10 bases stayed unmatched. The CDR3 extends over 14 amino acids. Germline V CDR1 and CDR2: GTSNPN, SVGIG (reference sequence). CDR3 sequence (DNA): TGTGCCTGGAGTCGAATTCCGGGACAGAATGAAGCTTTCTTT. Translation gives CAWSRIPGQNEAFF. The entire variable domain, with the rest obtained from reference TRBV30 and TRBJ1-1, is as follows: SQTIHQWPATLVQPVGSPLSLECTVEGTSNPNLYWYRQAAGRGLQLLFYSVGIGQISSEVPQNLSASRPQDRQFILSSKKLLLSDSGFYLCAWSRIPGQNEAFFGQGTRLTVV.

This chain's CDR3 is CASSSLSSGGIGDTQYF. CDR3 nucleotides: TGTGCCAGCAGTTCCCTGTCTAGCGGGGGGATAGGAGATACGCAGTATTTT. The chain carries TRBV27 and TRBJ2-3, with 11 bases identical to TRBD2. CDR1 is MNHEY, CDR2 SMNVEV, per germline (reference sequence). V lost 4 bases and J lost 5; bases outside the gene matches: 11. CDR3 length: 17 amino acids.

This sequence joins TRBV2 and TRBJ1-6; D uncertain. Germline V gene lookup returns CDR1 SNHLY and CDR2 FYNNEI. The CDR3 spans 13 residues. V was clipped by 1 base and J by 7 bases, with 5 bases between them. The CDR3 DNA reads as TGTGCCAGCAGTGAAGAACAGAATTCACCCCTCCACTTT. This sequence encodes CASSEEQNSPLHF.

This sequence joins TRBV21-1 and TRBJ2-2; no DNA check was done on the table's D call, TRBD2. TRBV21-1 is shown as a pseudogene. The CDR3 spans 15 residues. This chain's CDR3 is CASSRRRANTGELFF. The CDR3 region has the DNA TGTGCCAGCAGCCGGCGGAGGGCGAACACCGGGGAGCTGTTTTTT.